These 31 T cell receptor beta chains were all obtained from the same sample, sequenced in a study of graft-versus-host responses after intestinal transplantation. These TCRs are of unknown antigen specificity. Only in-frame clones appear in the TCRdb table, and some are missing; sequencing was by immunoSEQ multiplex PCR. The profile shows 80,000 to 90,000 clones, roughly 88% of them singletons. The sequencing here drew on unstimulated CD4+ T cells sorted from spleen or lymph node cells, taken before intestinal transplant. The receptors originated from a human donor who received an intestinal transplant.

CDR3 sequence reads: CATTGQGFYEQYF. As DNA, the CDR3 is TGTGCCACGACGGGACAGGGGTTTTACGAGCAGTACTTC. The gene calls are TRBV10-3 and TRBJ2-7; 10 nucleotides match TRBD1. Unmatched junction bases numbered 7, after V lost 10 bases and J lost 4 bases. Germline CDR1 reads ENHRY; CDR2 reads SYGVKD. This CDR3 is built from 13 residues.

In this sample, this clone turned up once. The rearrangement links TRBV2 to TRBJ2-7, with 7 bases lining up with TRBD2. The ends lost 8 bases at V and 4 bases at J; junction bases unmatched: 11. The CDR3 has 14 amino acids. Germline CDR1 and CDR2: SNHLY and FYNNEI. CDR3 amino acids: CASSGGRENYEQYF. DNA of the CDR3: TGTGCCAGCTCCGGAGGGAGGGAAAATTACGAGCAGTACTTC.

The chain carries TRBV7-4 and TRBJ2-1; 7 bases are a match to TRBD1. Germline CDR1 reads SGHVT; CDR2 reads SQSDAQ. The CDR3 sequence is 14 residues long. The junction had 9 bases not matched to a gene; V was cut back by 5 bases and J by 8 bases. The CDR3 is CASSQRQGRDEQFF. In DNA, the CDR3 is TGTGCCAGCAGCCAACGACAGGGTAGGGATGAGCAGTTCTTC.

The chain carries TRBV9 and TRBJ2-5, with D possibly TRBD1 on 5 matching bases. Germline V CDR1 and CDR2: SGDLS, YYNGEE. V was pared by 4 bases and J by 3 bases, with 13 bases between. This CDR3 is built from 14 residues. CDR3 sequence (DNA): TGTGCCAGCAGCAGGCAGGGTACAGAAGAGACCCAGTACTTC. It translates to CASSRQGTEETQYF.

The chain employs TRBV5-4 and TRBJ1-6; D is ambiguous. This CDR3 contains 15 residues. Trimming shortened V by 0 bases and J by 9 bases, and 13 bases separated the two germline ends. Germline V gene data show CDR1 as SGHNT and CDR2 as YYREEE (reference sequence). The CDR3 protein is CASSLEGRGISPLHF. CDR3 DNA: TGTGCCAGCAGCTTGGAGGGTCGGGGTATTTCACCCCTCCACTTT.

The V and J genes are TRBV19 and TRBJ1-5; D possibly corresponds to TRBD1 (5 bases). The germline V gene encodes CDR1 LNHDA and CDR2 SQIVND (reference sequence). The CDR3 totals 14 residues. V was pared by 11 bases and J by 2 bases, with 16 bases between. Here the CDR3 reads CAANPEGGNQPQHF. CDR3 nucleotide sequence: TGTGCCGCCAACCCCGAAGGGGGCAATCAGCCCCAGCATTTT. The variable domain in full, with the rest retrieved from reference TRBV19 and TRBJ1-5, is DGGITQSPKYLFRKEGQNVTLSCEQNLNHDAMYWYRQDPGQGLRLIYYSQIVNDFQKGDIAEGYSVSREKKESFPLTVTSAQKNPTAFYLCAANPEGGNQPQHFGDGTRLSIL.

The chain links TRBV7-9 to TRBJ1-1; TRBD1 aligns across 9 bases. The CDR3 spans 13 residues. After removal of 5 bases from V and 7 bases from J, the junction contained 5 bases not matched to a gene. Germline V gives CDR1 SEHNR, CDR2 FQNEAQ (reference sequence). CDR3 bases: TGTGCCAGCAGCCCACGGACAGGGGTTGAAGCTTTCTTT. It is translated as CASSPRTGVEAFF.

The J gene is TRBJ1-6, the V gene TRBV7-6, with 12 positions matching TRBD1. V lost 5 bases to trimming and J lost 0 bases; unmatched junction nucleotides: 11. The germline V gene has CDR1 SGHVS and CDR2 FNYEAQ. The CDR3 totals 20 residues. DNA of the CDR3: TGTGCCAGCAGCCTCCAGGGGACAGGGGGCCGGAGCTCCTATAATTCACCCCTCCACTTT. Its translation: CASSLQGTGGRSSYNSPLHF.

This clone has only one observation. V usage is TRBV9 and J usage is TRBJ2-7; 13 bases are shared with TRBD2. J was trimmed by 1 base and V by 0 bases; bases with no gene match: 7. Germline V gene sequence: CDR1 SGDLS, CDR2 YYNGEE. This CDR3 is built from 18 residues. The CDR3, as DNA: TGTGCCAGCAGCGTAGGACTAGCGGGGGGCAGGGCTTCCTACGAGCAGTACTTC. Translation gives CASSVGLAGGRASYEQYF.

This chain uses TRBV10-3 with TRBJ2-7; TRBD1 might be the D (5 bases). Germline-derived CDR1 and CDR2 are ENHRY and SYGVKD. The V end was cut by 4 bases, the J end by 0 bases, with 10 bases between. The CDR3 is made up of 14 amino acids. As DNA, the CDR3 is TGTGCCATCAGTGGGGGCCCGAGCTCCTACGAGCAGTACTTC. Translating gives CAISGGPSSYEQYF.

The chain combines TRBV2 with TRBJ1-1, with D possibly being TRBD1 (5 bases). Germline lookup yields CDR1 SNHLY and CDR2 FYNNEI. The CDR3 runs 14 residues. Trimming took 6 bases from V and 5 from J, leaving 16 bases between them. CDR3 DNA sequence: TGTGCCAGCAGCACTTATCCGGGGGGTACTGAAGCTTTCTTT. This encodes CASSTYPGGTEAFF.

This clone was seen a few times. This chain connects TRBV5-1 to TRBJ1-6; perhaps TRBD1 as D (6 bases). The V end was cut by 0 bases, the J end by 0 bases, with 22 bases between. Germline-derived CDR1 and CDR2 are SGHRS and YFSETQ. This CDR3 has 21 amino acids. The CDR3 spells CASSLVGRQAGSGSYNSPLHF. As DNA, the CDR3 is TGCGCCAGCAGCTTGGTTGGCCGACAGGCAGGGTCGGGCTCCTATAATTCACCCCTCCACTTT.

V and J are TRBV11-2 and TRBJ2-7; 12 bases agree with TRBD2. CDR1 and CDR2 (germline): SGHAT, FQNNGV. V trimming: 5 bases; J trimming: 2 bases; junction bases outside the gene matches: 13. The CDR3 contains 18 residues. The CDR3: CASSPRLAGATPTYEQYF. The CDR3 DNA reads TGTGCCAGCAGCCCCCGACTAGCGGGGGCCACACCGACCTACGAGCAGTACTTC.

This rearrangement joins TRBV12-2 to TRBJ2-5; the tabulated D call, TRBD2, remains unverified against the DNA. TRBV12-2 is given as a pseudogene. This CDR3 has 17 residues. The CDR3 reads CASHRPWASGLRETQYF. CDR3 sequence (DNA): TGTGCAAGTCATCGACCCTGGGCTAGCGGGTTGAGGGAGACCCAGTACTTC.

This CDR3 reads CASSIGLRDYGYTF. CDR3 bases: TGTGCCAGTAGTATTGGTTTACGGGACTATGGCTACACCTTC. The chain combines TRBV19 with TRBJ1-2; D remains ambiguous. This CDR3 has 14 residues. V lost 3 bases, J lost 3 bases, and 11 bases lay in between. Germline lookup yields CDR1 LNHDA and CDR2 SQIVND (reference sequence).

The chain recombines TRBV6-5 with TRBJ2-5; TRBD2 matches at 7 bases. The end of the DNA is better explained by TRBJ2-7, so the J call may be wrong. The CDR3 contains 14 residues. Germline V lookup: CDR1 MNHEY, CDR2 SVGAGI. CDR3 in amino acids: CASSRGLGSYEQYF. The CDR3 DNA sequence: TGTGCCAGCAGTAGAGGACTAGGGTCCTACGAGCAGTACTTC.

The chain links TRBV2 to TRBJ2-1; D not resolved. Looked up from germline, CDR1 is SNHLY and CDR2 is FYNNEI. Trimming removed 7 bases from V and 10 bases from J, with 11 bases in between. CDR3 size: 11 residues. The chain's CDR3 is CASTNFREQFF. For the CDR3, the DNA is TGTGCCAGCACGAATTTCAGAGAGCAGTTCTTC.

The chain carries TRBV2 and TRBJ1-6; D may be TRBD1 (6 bases). Germline V gene data show CDR1 as SNHLY and CDR2 as FYNNEI. V dropped 8 bases and J dropped 0 bases, with 11 bases sitting between them. The CDR3 covers 15 residues. CDR3 protein: CASGGQSSYNSPLHF. In DNA, the CDR3 is TGTGCCAGCGGAGGACAGAGCTCCTATAATTCACCCCTCCACTTT.

The rearrangement joins TRBV6-5 to TRBJ1-2; D uncertain. This CDR3 comprises 15 residues. Trimming shortened V by 2 bases and J by 4 bases, and 14 bases separated the two germline ends. Germline CDR1 reads MNHEY; CDR2 reads SVGAGI. The CDR3, as DNA: TGTGCCAGCAGTTACCTACCTTTGGACTTCTATGGCTACACCTTC. Its protein product is CASSYLPLDFYGYTF.

In its sample, this clone was seen once. This chain uses TRBV19 with TRBJ1-1, with 8 nucleotides matching TRBD1. Germline V gene lookup returns CDR1 LNHDA and CDR2 SQIVND (reference sequence). This CDR3 has 17 residues. The trim removed 3 bases at V and 4 bases at J, leaving 13 bases unmatched. CDR3 region: CASSIVGGQGFATEAFF. CDR3 nucleotide sequence: TGTGCCAGTAGTATCGTTGGAGGACAGGGTTTCGCCACTGAAGCTTTCTTT.

V is TRBV6-5 and J is TRBJ1-2, with no clear D. With 5 bases removed from V and 5 bases from J, the gap between germline ends came to 12 bases. This CDR3 contains 13 residues. Germline-derived CDR1 and CDR2 are MNHEY and SVGAGI. The DNA of the CDR3 is TGTGCCAGCAGTGAAGCGCGAGGTTATGGCTACACCTTC. This codes for CASSEARGYGYTF.

This clone appeared a single time. The rearrangement joins TRBV20-1 to TRBJ2-7, with TRBD2 as a possible D gene (6 bases). The CDR3 covers 11 residues. Trimming pared 5 bases from V and 2 bases from J, leaving 7 bases between. Germline V lookup: CDR1 DFQATT, CDR2 SNEGSKA (reference sequence). CDR3: CSASGAYEQYF. The CDR3 DNA reads as TGCAGTGCTTCGGGAGCCTACGAGCAGTACTTC.

The rearrangement links TRBV2 to TRBJ2-5; TRBD1 aligns across 11 bases. Germline CDR1 is SNHLY and CDR2 is FYNNEI. This CDR3 contains 14 residues. V lost 4 bases to trimming and J lost 4 bases; unmatched junction nucleotides: 2. In DNA, the CDR3 is TGTGCCAGCAGTGGGGGACAGGGGGGAGAGACCCAGTACTTC. It codes for CASSGGQGGETQYF.

V gene TRBV9 combines with J gene TRBJ2-3; tentative D call: TRBD2 (5 bases). Trimming left V 0 bases short and J 1 base short, with 12 bases between. Germline V gene data show CDR1 as SGDLS and CDR2 as YYNGEE. CDR3 length: 16 residues. Written as DNA, the CDR3 is TGTGCCAGCAGCGTAGAGCGGTCTTTTGGCACAGATACGCAGTATTTT. The encoded protein is CASSVERSFGTDTQYF.

The CDR3 reads CASSPRQGGINSPLHF. CDR3 DNA sequence: TGCGCCAGCAGCCCTCGACAGGGTGGGATAAATTCACCCCTCCACTTT. V usage is TRBV5-1 and J usage is TRBJ1-6; 7 nucleotides line up with TRBD1. The CDR3 contains 16 residues. The V segment lost 4 bases and the J segment 7 bases; nucleotides outside the gene matches: 11. Germline CDR1 is SGHRS and CDR2 is YFSETQ.

This clone was recorded once. The chain carries TRBV7-2 and TRBJ1-2, with D maybe TRBD1 (6 bases). V was shortened by 5 bases and J by 5 bases, with 12 bases between the two germline ends. CDR1 and CDR2 (germline): SGHTA, FQGNSA. The CDR3 extends over 13 amino acids. CDR3 nucleotide sequence: TGTGCCAGCAGCCCCCGGACAGATTATGGCTACACCTTC. Its protein product is CASSPRTDYGYTF.

V usage is TRBV7-8 and J usage is TRBJ1-1; D uncertain. This CDR3 comprises 11 residues. V shed 2 bases and J shed 9 bases, with 7 bases lying between them. Germline V CDR1 and CDR2: SGHVS, FQNEAQ. The CDR3 reads CASSLSSQAFF. DNA for the CDR3: TGTGCCAGCAGCTTAAGCTCGCAAGCTTTCTTT. The full variable domain, its missing parts supplied by reference TRBV7-8 and TRBJ1-1, is GAGVSQSPRYKVAKRGQDVALRCDPISGHVSLFWYQQALGQGPEFLTYFQNEAQLDKSGLPSDRFFAERPEGSVSTLKIQRTQQEDSAVYLCASSLSSQAFFGQGTRLTVV.

The rearrangement links TRBV5-1 to TRBJ2-2, with 8 nucleotides matching TRBD2. The ends lost 4 bases at V and 0 bases at J; junction bases unmatched: 8. The CDR3 contains 17 residues. Looked up from germline, CDR1 is SGHRS and CDR2 is YFSETQ. This CDR3 reads CASSVRPGLANTGELFF. The DNA of the CDR3 is TGCGCCAGCAGCGTCCGCCCGGGACTAGCGAACACCGGGGAGCTGTTTTTT.

The V gene is TRBV5-1, the J gene TRBJ2-5; D possibly corresponds to TRBD1 (6 bases). The germline V gene encodes CDR1 SGHRS and CDR2 YFSETQ. The CDR3 totals 14 residues. The V and J ends lost 3 bases and 0 bases respectively, with 9 bases between them. This chain's CDR3 is CASSSRDNQETQYF. CDR3 nucleotide sequence: TGCGCCAGCAGCTCCCGGGACAACCAAGAGACCCAGTACTTC.

The V call is TRBV5-1, the J call TRBJ2-2; 8 nucleotides match TRBD1. V lost 0 bases to trimming and J lost 5 bases; unmatched junction nucleotides: 6. This CDR3 has 16 amino acids. Germline V lookup: CDR1 SGHRS, CDR2 YFSETQ. CDR3 sequence (DNA): TGCGCCAGCAGCTTGGGGACAGGGAGTAGGACCGGGGAGCTGTTTTTT. It is translated as CASSLGTGSRTGELFF.

This rearrangement joins TRBV5-1 to TRBJ2-7; TRBD2 matches 7 bases. Per the germline V gene, CDR1 is SGHRS and CDR2 is YFSETQ. V lost 4 bases, J lost 7 bases, and 5 bases stayed unmatched. The CDR3 sequence is 12 residues long. CDR3 DNA: TGCGCCAGCAGCGAGAGGGAGGGGGAGCAGTACTTC. As protein: CASSEREGEQYF.